Listed below are T cell receptor beta chains from one sample, sequenced in a study of cytotoxic CD8 clonotypes in ibrutinib-treated CLL. The data were produced by immunoSEQ multiplex PCR, yet TCRdb's version contains in-frame clones alone and is incomplete. In the table there are 35,000 to 45,000 clones, about 72% of which are singletons. Sequencing used PBMCs, obtained after 12 months of ibrutinib treatment. The receptor source for this set is a human donor with chronic lymphocytic leukemia. Both conserved end residues are part of each CDR3. The order of the fields is V gene, clone size, D gene, J gene, CDR3 DNA, CDR3 protein. The D gene is left open where the match is weak. Clone size is stated in some rows and not others, as once, few, many or a class when expanded.

v_gene: TRBV5-4
abundance: .
d_gene: .
j_gene: TRBJ1-2
CDR3nt: TGTGCCAGCAGCATCCCCACAGGATCGGGCTACACCTTC
CDR3aa: CASSIPTGSGYTF

v_gene: TRBV2
abundance: .
d_gene: TRBD1
j_gene: TRBJ1-2
CDR3nt: TGTGCCAGCAGCGAACAACAGGGGACCTCCAACTATGGCTACACCTTC
CDR3aa: CASSEQQGTSNYGYTF

v_gene: TRBV4-1
abundance: .
d_gene: TRBD2
j_gene: TRBJ2-1
CDR3nt: TGCGCCAGCAGCCAAGAGTCCCAGCGGGAGATTAATGAGCAGTTCTTC
CDR3aa: CASSQESQREINEQFF

v_gene: TRBV6-1
abundance: .
d_gene: .
j_gene: TRBJ2-7
CDR3nt: TGTGCCAGCACTATGCCCGCGGGACAAGACTACGAGCAGTACTTC
CDR3aa: CASTMPAGQDYEQYF

v_gene: TRBV18
abundance: .
d_gene: .
j_gene: TRBJ2-1
CDR3nt: TGTGCCAGCTCACTTCTCAACAATGAGCAGTTCTTC
CDR3aa: CASSLLNNEQFF

v_gene: TRBV5-6
abundance: .
d_gene: TRBD2
j_gene: TRBJ2-7
CDR3nt: TGTGCCAGCAGCTTTCTACGGACTAGTGGCTTCTACGAGCAGTACTTC
CDR3aa: CASSFLRTSGFYEQYF

v_gene: TRBV6-1
abundance: .
d_gene: .
j_gene: TRBJ1-2
CDR3nt: TGTGCCAGCAGCCTGGGGGGGGGCAACGGCTACACCTTC
CDR3aa: CASSLGGGNGYTF

v_gene: TRBV30
abundance: .
d_gene: TRBD1
j_gene: TRBJ2-3
CDR3nt: TGTGCCTGGAGTCTCAGGGGGCGATCAGATACGCAGTATTTT
CDR3aa: CAWSLRGRSDTQYF

v_gene: TRBV7-2
abundance: few
d_gene: .
j_gene: TRBJ2-3
CDR3nt: TGTGCCAGCAGCTTGGGCCATAGCACAGATACGCAGTATTTT
CDR3aa: CASSLGHSTDTQYF

v_gene: TRBV4-3
abundance: .
d_gene: TRBD2
j_gene: TRBJ2-1
CDR3nt: TGCGCCAGCAGCCAAGATCTTTACTCGCGGGAGTCTCGTGAGCAGTTCTTC
CDR3aa: CASSQDLYSRESREQFF

v_gene: TRBV7-2
abundance: .
d_gene: TRBD2
j_gene: TRBJ2-2
CDR3nt: TGTGCCAGCAGCTTCTTAGCGGGAGTGAAGGCCGGGGAGCTGTTTTTT
CDR3aa: CASSFLAGVKAGELFF

v_gene: TRBV6-1
abundance: .
d_gene: .
j_gene: TRBJ1-1
CDR3nt: TGTGCCAGCAGTAACGGGGCCTACAGGGAAGCTTTCTTT
CDR3aa: CASSNGAYREAFF

v_gene: TRBV11-2
abundance: .
d_gene: .
j_gene: TRBJ2-5
CDR3nt: TGTGCCAGCAGCTTAGATTCATCTGGGGAGACCCAGTACTTC
CDR3aa: CASSLDSSGETQYF

v_gene: TRBV6-5
abundance: few
d_gene: .
j_gene: TRBJ1-2
CDR3nt: TGTGCCAGCAGTTACGAGGGGGAGGATGGCTACACCTTC
CDR3aa: CASSYEGEDGYTF

v_gene: TRBV9
abundance: .
d_gene: TRBD2
j_gene: TRBJ2-2
CDR3nt: TGTGCCAGCAGCGCGTCGACTAGCTCGGGGGAGCTGTTTTTT
CDR3aa: CASSASTSSGELFF

v_gene: TRBV5-1
abundance: .
d_gene: TRBD2
j_gene: TRBJ2-7
CDR3nt: TGCGCCAGCAGCTTTCGACTAGCGGGAACCTACGAGCAGTACTTC
CDR3aa: CASSFRLAGTYEQYF

v_gene: TRBV27
abundance: .
d_gene: TRBD2
j_gene: TRBJ2-1
CDR3nt: TGTGCCAGCAGCGCCCTTAGCGGGAGCAATGAGCAGTTCTTC
CDR3aa: CASSALSGSNEQFF

v_gene: TRBV2
abundance: .
d_gene: .
j_gene: TRBJ2-5
CDR3nt: TGTGCCAGCAGGATGGGACTGGCGCTTCAAGAGACCCAGTACTTC
CDR3aa: CASRMGLALQETQYF

v_gene: TRBV4-3
abundance: .
d_gene: TRBD1
j_gene: TRBJ2-2
CDR3nt: TGCGCCAGCAGCCAGGGACAGGGAACGGGCACCGGGGAGCTGTTTTTT
CDR3aa: CASSQGQGTGTGELFF

v_gene: TRBV9
abundance: .
d_gene: .
j_gene: TRBJ1-2
CDR3nt: TGTGCCAGCAGCCCCGGGGTGGAGTACTATGGCTACACCTTC
CDR3aa: CASSPGVEYYGYTF

v_gene: TRBV6-1
abundance: .
d_gene: TRBD2
j_gene: TRBJ2-7
CDR3nt: TGTGCCAGCAGTGCAGGACTAGCGGGAGGATGGAACGAGCAGTACTTC
CDR3aa: CASSAGLAGGWNEQYF

v_gene: TRBV15
abundance: .
d_gene: .
j_gene: TRBJ1-2
CDR3nt: TGTGCCACCAGCAGCAGGGACGGCACCTATGGCTACACCTTC
CDR3aa: CATSSRDGTYGYTF

v_gene: TRBV28
abundance: once
d_gene: TRBD1
j_gene: TRBJ1-2
CDR3nt: TGTGCCAGCAGTTTAGGGACAGGGGGTGGCTACACCTTC
CDR3aa: CASSLGTGGGYTF

v_gene: TRBV30
abundance: .
d_gene: .
j_gene: TRBJ1-3
CDR3nt: TGTGCCTGGATGCGTGGGGGGTTAGACTCTGGAAACACCATATATTTT
CDR3aa: CAWMRGGLDSGNTIYF

v_gene: TRBV19
abundance: .
d_gene: .
j_gene: TRBJ2-5
CDR3nt: TGTGCCAGTAGTATCGGGGTTGGGCGGGAGACCCAGTACTTC
CDR3aa: CASSIGVGRETQYF

v_gene: TRBV2
abundance: .
d_gene: .
j_gene: TRBJ2-3
CDR3nt: TGTGCCAGCAGGAAGGTACCTAGCACAGATACGCAGTATTTT
CDR3aa: CASRKVPSTDTQYF

v_gene: TRBV2
abundance: few
d_gene: .
j_gene: TRBJ1-2
CDR3nt: TGTGCCAGCAGTGAGGCCAAGAGGGGCTACACCTTC
CDR3aa: CASSEAKRGYTF

v_gene: TRBV28
abundance: .
d_gene: TRBD1
j_gene: TRBJ1-3
CDR3nt: TGTGCCAGCATAGGAGGGGGCGAGGAAAACACCATATATTTT
CDR3aa: CASIGGGEENTIYF

v_gene: TRBV19
abundance: .
d_gene: .
j_gene: TRBJ2-1
CDR3nt: TGTGCCAGTAGTTTCAGTTCCAATGAGCAGTTCTTC
CDR3aa: CASSFSSNEQFF

v_gene: TRBV18
abundance: few
d_gene: .
j_gene: TRBJ2-2
CDR3nt: TGTGCCAGCTCAGCAGGGGCGCTGACCGGGGAGCTGTTTTTT
CDR3aa: CASSAGALTGELFF

v_gene: TRBV10-3
abundance: .
d_gene: TRBD2
j_gene: TRBJ2-1
CDR3nt: TGTGCCATCGGTCAAGGGACTAGCGGTAACAATGAGCAGTTCTTC
CDR3aa: CAIGQGTSGNNEQFF

v_gene: TRBV5-1
abundance: .
d_gene: .
j_gene: TRBJ2-1
CDR3nt: TGCGCCAGCAGCTTCCCGGGATACAATGAGCAGTTCTTC
CDR3aa: CASSFPGYNEQFF

v_gene: TRBV21-1
abundance: .
d_gene: .
j_gene: TRBJ2-5
CDR3nt: TGTGCCAGCAGCAAAGGGGAATGTGTAGGCAGAGAGACCCAGTACTTC
CDR3aa: CASSKGECVGRETQYF

v_gene: TRBV7-2
abundance: .
d_gene: TRBD1
j_gene: TRBJ1-5
CDR3nt: TGTGCCAGCAGCCCTAGTGCAGGGGGGAGTCAGCCCCAGCATTTT
CDR3aa: CASSPSAGGSQPQHF

v_gene: TRBV6-5
abundance: .
d_gene: .
j_gene: TRBJ2-7
CDR3nt: TGTGCCAGCAGGTACCAGGCAGGCGCCTACGAGCAGTACTTC
CDR3aa: CASRYQAGAYEQYF

v_gene: TRBV9
abundance: .
d_gene: .
j_gene: TRBJ2-7
CDR3nt: TGTGCCAGCAGCGAGAGGGGTGGGGCCTACGAGCAGTACTTC
CDR3aa: CASSERGGAYEQYF

v_gene: TRBV5-1
abundance: .
d_gene: .
j_gene: TRBJ2-5
CDR3nt: TGCGCCAGCAGCTGGTACGGTAGGGAAGAGACCCAGTACTTC
CDR3aa: CASSWYGREETQYF

v_gene: TRBV19
abundance: .
d_gene: .
j_gene: TRBJ1-1
CDR3nt: TGTGCCAGTAGTATGAACGGTCAGATGAACACTGAAGCTTTCTTT
CDR3aa: CASSMNGQMNTEAFF

v_gene: TRBV5-5
abundance: .
d_gene: .
j_gene: TRBJ1-4
CDR3nt: TGCGCCAGCAGCCAAGATTCGGGGGGTTATGAAAAACTGTTTTTT
CDR3aa: CASSQDSGGYEKLFF

v_gene: TRBV25-1
abundance: .
d_gene: .
j_gene: TRBJ2-7
CDR3nt: TGTGCCAGCAGTGACGGGACACCTTACGAGCAGTACTTC
CDR3aa: CASSDGTPYEQYF